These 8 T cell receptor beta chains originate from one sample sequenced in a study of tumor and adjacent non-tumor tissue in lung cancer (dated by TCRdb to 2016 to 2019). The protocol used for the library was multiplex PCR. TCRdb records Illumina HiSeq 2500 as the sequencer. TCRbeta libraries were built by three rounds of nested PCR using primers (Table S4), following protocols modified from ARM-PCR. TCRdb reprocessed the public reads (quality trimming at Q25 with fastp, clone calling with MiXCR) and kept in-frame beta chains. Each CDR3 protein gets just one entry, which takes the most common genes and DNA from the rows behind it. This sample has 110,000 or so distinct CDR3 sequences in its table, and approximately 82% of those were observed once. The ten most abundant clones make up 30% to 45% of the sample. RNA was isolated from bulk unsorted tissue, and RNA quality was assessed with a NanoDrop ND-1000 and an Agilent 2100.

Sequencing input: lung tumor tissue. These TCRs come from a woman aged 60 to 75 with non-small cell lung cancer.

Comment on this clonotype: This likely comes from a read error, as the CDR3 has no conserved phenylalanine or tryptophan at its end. CDR3 amino acids: CASSWQGANNSPLHL. In DNA form, the CDR3 reads TGTGCCAGCAGTTGGCAGGGGGCGAATAATTCACCCCTCCACCTT. The gene calls are TRBV6-5 and TRBJ1-6; 8 bases are a match to TRBD1. Trimming cost V 4 bases and J 5 bases; bases outside gene matches: 4. CDR3 length: 15 residues. Germline V CDR1 and CDR2: MNHEY, SVGAGI.

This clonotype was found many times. CDR3 in amino acids: CASRGELGRGATEAFF. CDR3 DNA sequence: TGTGCCAGCAGGGGAGAGCTGGGGAGAGGGGCCACTGAAGCTTTCTTT. The chain joins TRBV6-1 to TRBJ1-1, with D possibly matching TRBD1 (5 bases). This CDR3 comprises 16 residues. Between the trimmed V and J ends, which lost 6 bases and 4 bases, there was a span of 21 bases. The germline CDR1 and CDR2 sequences are MNHNS and SASEGT.

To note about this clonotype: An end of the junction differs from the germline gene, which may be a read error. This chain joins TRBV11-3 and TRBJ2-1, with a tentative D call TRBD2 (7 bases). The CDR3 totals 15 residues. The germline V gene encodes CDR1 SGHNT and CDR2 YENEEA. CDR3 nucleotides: TGTGTCAGTAGCTTAGGCGGGGGCTCCTATAATGAGCAGTTCTTC. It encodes CVSSLGGGSYNEQFF.

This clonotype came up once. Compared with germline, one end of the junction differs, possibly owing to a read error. The CDR3 sequence is CTRSMELGTGELFF. The CDR3 coding sequence is TGTACCAGAAGCATGGAACTGGGCACCGGGGAGCTGTTTTTT. This sequence joins TRBV11-1 and TRBJ2-2; D unclear. The CDR3 totals 14 residues. Germline V gene lookup returns CDR1 SGHAT and CDR2 FQDESV (reference sequence).

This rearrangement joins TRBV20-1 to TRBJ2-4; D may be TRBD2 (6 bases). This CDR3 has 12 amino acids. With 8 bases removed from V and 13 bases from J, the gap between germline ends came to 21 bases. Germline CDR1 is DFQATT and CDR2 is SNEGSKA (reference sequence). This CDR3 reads CSTPSSSEDQYF. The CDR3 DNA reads TGCAGTACTCCGAGCTCTAGCGAGGACCAGTACTTC.

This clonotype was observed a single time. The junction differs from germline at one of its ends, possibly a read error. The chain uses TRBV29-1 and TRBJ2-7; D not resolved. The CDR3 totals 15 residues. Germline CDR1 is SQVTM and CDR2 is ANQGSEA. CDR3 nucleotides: TGCAGTGTTGTGGGTTCAGTTACGGGCTCCTACGAGCAGTACTTC. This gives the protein CSVVGSVTGSYEQYF.

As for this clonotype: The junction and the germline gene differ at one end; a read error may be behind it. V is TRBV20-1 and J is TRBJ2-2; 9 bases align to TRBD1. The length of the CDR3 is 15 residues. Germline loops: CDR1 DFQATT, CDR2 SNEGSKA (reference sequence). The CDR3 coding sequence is TGCAGTGTTAGAGATCCGGGACAGGGAGGCGGGAAGCTGTTTTTT. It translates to CSVRDPGQGGGKLFF.

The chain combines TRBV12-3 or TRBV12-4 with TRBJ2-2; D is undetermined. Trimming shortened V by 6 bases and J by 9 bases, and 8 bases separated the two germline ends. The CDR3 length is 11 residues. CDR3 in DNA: TGTGCCAGCAGCTCCGCGTGGGAGCTGTTTTTT. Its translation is CASSSAWELFF.